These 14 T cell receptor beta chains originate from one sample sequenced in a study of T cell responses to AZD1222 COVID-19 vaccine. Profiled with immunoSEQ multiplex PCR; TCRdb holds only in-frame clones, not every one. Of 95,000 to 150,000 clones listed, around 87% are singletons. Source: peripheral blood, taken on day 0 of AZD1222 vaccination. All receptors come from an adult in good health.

CDR3 nucleotides: TGTGCCAGCAGTCTATTCAAGAACACTGAAGCTTTCTTT. Translating it yields CASSLFKNTEAFF. This rearrangement joins TRBV6-5 to TRBJ1-1, with D hard to call. Trimming took off 5 bases at V and 1 base at J, with 8 bases between the two ends. CDR1 is MNHEY and CDR2 is SVGAGI in the germline V gene. This CDR3 comprises 13 residues.

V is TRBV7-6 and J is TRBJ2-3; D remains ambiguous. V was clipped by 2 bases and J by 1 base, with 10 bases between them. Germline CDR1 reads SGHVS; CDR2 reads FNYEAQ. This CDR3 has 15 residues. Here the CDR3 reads CASSLFRQGTDTQYF. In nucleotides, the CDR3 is TGTGCCAGCAGCTTATTTCGGCAGGGCACAGATACGCAGTATTTT.

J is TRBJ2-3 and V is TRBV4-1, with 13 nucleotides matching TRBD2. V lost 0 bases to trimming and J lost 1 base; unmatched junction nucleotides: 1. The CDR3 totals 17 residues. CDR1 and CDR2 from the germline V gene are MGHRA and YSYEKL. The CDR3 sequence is CASSQEGLAGRTDTQYF. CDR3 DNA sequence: TGCGCCAGCAGCCAAGAGGGACTAGCGGGGCGCACAGATACGCAGTATTTT.

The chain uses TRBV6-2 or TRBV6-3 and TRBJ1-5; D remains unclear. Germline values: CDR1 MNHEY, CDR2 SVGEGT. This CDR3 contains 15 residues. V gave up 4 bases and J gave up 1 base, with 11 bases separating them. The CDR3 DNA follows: TGTGCCAGCAGTTCTAGCAGGATAAGCAATCAGCCCCAGCATTTT. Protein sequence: CASSSSRISNQPQHF.

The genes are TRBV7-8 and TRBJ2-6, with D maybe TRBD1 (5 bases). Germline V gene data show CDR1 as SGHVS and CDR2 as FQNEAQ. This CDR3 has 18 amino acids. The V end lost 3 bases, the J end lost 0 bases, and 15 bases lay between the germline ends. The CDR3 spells CASSFRVWALSGANVLTF. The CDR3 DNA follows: TGTGCCAGCAGCTTCAGGGTATGGGCACTCTCTGGGGCCAACGTCCTGACTTTC. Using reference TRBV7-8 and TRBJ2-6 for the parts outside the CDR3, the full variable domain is GAGVSQSPRYKVAKRGQDVALRCDPISGHVSLFWYQQALGQGPEFLTYFQNEAQLDKSGLPSDRFFAERPEGSVSTLKIQRTQQEDSAVYLCASSFRVWALSGANVLTFGAGSRLTVL.

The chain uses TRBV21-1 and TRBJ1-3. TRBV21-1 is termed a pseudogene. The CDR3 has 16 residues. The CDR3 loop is CASSKVGYHSGNTIYF. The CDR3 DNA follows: TGTGCCAGCAGCAAAGTCGGGTACCACTCTGGAAACACCATATATTTT.

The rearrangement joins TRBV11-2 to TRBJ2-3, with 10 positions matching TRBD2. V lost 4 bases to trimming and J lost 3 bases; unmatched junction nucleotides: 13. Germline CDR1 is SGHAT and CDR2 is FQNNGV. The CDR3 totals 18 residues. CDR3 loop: CASSSLPPGLAFTDTQYF. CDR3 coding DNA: TGTGCCAGCAGCTCGCTTCCCCCGGGACTAGCGTTTACAGATACGCAGTATTTT.

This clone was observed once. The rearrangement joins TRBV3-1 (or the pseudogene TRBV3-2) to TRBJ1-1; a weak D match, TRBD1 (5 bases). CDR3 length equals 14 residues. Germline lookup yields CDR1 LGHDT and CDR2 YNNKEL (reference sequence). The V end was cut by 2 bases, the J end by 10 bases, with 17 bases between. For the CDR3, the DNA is TGTGCCAGCAGCCAACCTGGACACCAAAGGGGAGCTTTCTTT. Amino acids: CASSQPGHQRGAFF.

The CDR3 here is CASSVAPGQLNEKLFF. DNA for the CDR3: TGTGCCAGCAGCGTTGCTCCGGGACAGCTAAATGAAAAACTGTTTTTT. V and J are TRBV7-2 and TRBJ1-4, with 7 bases fitting TRBD1. The CDR3 has 16 amino acids. J gave up 5 bases and V 5 bases, and 11 bases lay outside the gene matches. Germline V CDR1 and CDR2: SGHTA, FQGNSA.

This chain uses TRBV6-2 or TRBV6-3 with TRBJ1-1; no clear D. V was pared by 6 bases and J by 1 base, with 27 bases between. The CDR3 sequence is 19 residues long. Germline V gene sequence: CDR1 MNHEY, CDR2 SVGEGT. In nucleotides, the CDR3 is TGTGCCAGCAGCTTCGGGTCCTTATCAATCCGGGTTGAGAACACTGAAGCTTTCTTT. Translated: CASSFGSLSIRVENTEAFF.

CDR3 in amino acids: CASSGGGIRYNEQFF. The DNA of the CDR3 is TGTGCCAGCAGTGGAGGGGGGATAAGGTACAATGAGCAGTTCTTC. The chain couples TRBV11-2 to TRBJ2-1; D is possibly TRBD1 or TRBD2 (6 bases each). The CDR3 is 15 amino acids. Looked up from germline, CDR1 is SGHAT and CDR2 is FQNNGV. With 6 bases removed from V and 4 bases from J, the gap between germline ends came to 16 bases.

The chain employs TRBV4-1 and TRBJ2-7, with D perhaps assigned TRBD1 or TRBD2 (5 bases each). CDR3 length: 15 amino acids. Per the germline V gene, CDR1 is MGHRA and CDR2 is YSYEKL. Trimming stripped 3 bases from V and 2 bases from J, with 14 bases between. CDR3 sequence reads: CASSHPGGGPYEQYF. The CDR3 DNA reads TGCGCCAGCAGCCATCCGGGTGGGGGTCCCTACGAGCAGTACTTC.

CDR3 sequence reads: CASSGDRGRIQPQHF. DNA for the CDR3: TGTGCCAGCAGCGGGGACAGGGGGCGGATTCAGCCCCAGCATTTT. The J gene is TRBJ1-5, the V gene TRBV7-9, with 12 nucleotides matching TRBD1. V shed 5 bases and J 6 bases; nucleotides not matched to a gene: 5. The CDR3 totals 15 residues. Germline values: CDR1 SEHNR, CDR2 FQNEAQ (reference sequence).

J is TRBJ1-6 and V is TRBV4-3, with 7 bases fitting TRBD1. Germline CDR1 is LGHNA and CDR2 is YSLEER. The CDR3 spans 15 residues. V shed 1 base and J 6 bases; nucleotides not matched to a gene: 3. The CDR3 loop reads CASSQVSGGNSPLHF. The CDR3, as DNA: TGCGCCAGCAGCCAAGTCTCAGGGGGTAATTCACCCCTCCACTTT.